Below, 30 T cell receptor beta chains from the same sample are listed, as sequenced in a study of T cells in localized non-small cell lung cancer (dated by TCRdb to 2020 to 2022). Libraries were made using the immunoSEQ multiplex PCR assay. TCRdb took over this immuneACCESS table, retaining in-frame rearrangements with V and J assigned. Such tables are incomplete; in checked studies, under half of the missing clones stem from an unresolved V gene, and the remainder is unexplained. This sample has about 48,000 clones in its table, and approximately 77% of those were observed once. Around a sixth of the sample rests with the top ten. The sequencing here drew on peripheral blood, taken before any cancer treatment. The receptors were gathered from a man between 35 and 75 years old with stage I squamous cell lung carcinoma.

The chain is built from TRBV2 and TRBJ2-1; D is unclear. CDR1 and CDR2 (germline): SNHLY, FYNNEI. Deletions cut 3 bases from V and 8 bases from J, with 8 bases between. The length of the CDR3 is 12 residues. The CDR3, as DNA: TGTGCCAGCAGTGATCAGTACGATGAGCAGTTCTTC. This gives the protein CASSDQYDEQFF.

J is TRBJ1-2 and V is TRBV2, with D possibly TRBD1 on 5 matching bases. The CDR3 has 13 residues. CDR1 and CDR2 (germline): SNHLY, FYNNEI. V dropped 0 bases and J dropped 12 bases, with 14 bases sitting between them. The CDR3 spells CASSEARRGGNTF. The CDR3 coding sequence is TGTGCCAGCAGTGAAGCGCGTAGGGGAGGAAACACCTTC. The full variable domain, completed using reference TRBV2 and TRBJ1-2, is EPEVTQTPSHQVTQMGQEVILRCVPISNHLYFYWYRQILGQKVEFLVSFYNNEISEKSEIFDDQFSVERPDGSNFTLKIRSTKLEDSAMYFCASSEARRGGNTFGSGTRLTVV.

V gene TRBV6-5 combines with J gene TRBJ1-5; TRBD1 agrees at 8 bases. This CDR3 is built from 15 residues. CDR1 MNHEY and CDR2 SVGAGI come from the germline V gene. With 5 bases clipped from V and 6 bases from J, the junction kept 9 bases outside the gene matches. The CDR3 DNA reads as TGTGCCAGCAGTCGCACGAGGACAGGGTTTCAGCCCCAGCATTTT. Translating gives CASSRTRTGFQPQHF.

The chain carries TRBV6-5 and TRBJ1-3; weak D call: TRBD1 (5 bases). Trimming removed 7 bases at V and 4 bases at J, with 11 bases between. The CDR3 loop spans 13 amino acids. Germline V gives CDR1 MNHEY, CDR2 SVGAGI. CDR3 amino acids: CASKGTTGNTIYF. CDR3 DNA: TGTGCCAGCAAAGGGACCACGGGAAACACCATATATTTT.

V gene TRBV6-6 combines with J gene TRBJ2-5, with TRBD1 identical over 8 bases. CDR1 MNHNY and CDR2 SVGAGI come from the germline V gene (reference sequence). CDR3 size: 13 residues. With 4 bases clipped from V and 3 bases from J, the junction kept 1 base outside the gene matches. CDR3 nucleotides: TGTGCCAGCAGTTCAGGGGGCGAAGAGACCCAGTACTTC. It codes for CASSSGGEETQYF.

The chain employs TRBV6-5 and TRBJ2-1; D ambiguous. There are 16 residues in the CDR3. CDR1 and CDR2 from the germline V gene are MNHEY and SVGAGI. V was shortened by 2 bases and J by 0 bases, with 11 bases between the two germline ends. The CDR3 protein is CASSYIVGSSYNEQFF. Here the CDR3 DNA reads TGTGCCAGCAGTTACATCGTGGGAAGCTCCTACAATGAGCAGTTCTTC.

The rearrangement links TRBV29-1 to TRBJ1-1; no firm D call. Trimming stripped 3 bases from V and 4 bases from J, with 6 bases between. CDR1 and CDR2 (germline): SQVTM, ANQGSEA. The length of the CDR3 is 11 residues. This CDR3 is CSVEPATEAFF. CDR3 bases: TGCAGCGTTGAGCCAGCCACTGAAGCTTTCTTT.

This rearrangement joins TRBV19 to TRBJ2-3, with D perhaps matching TRBD2 (6 bases). This CDR3 is 16 amino acids long. The V gene lost 6 bases and the J gene lost 0 bases, with 16 bases spanning the gap. Germline V gene data show CDR1 as LNHDA and CDR2 as SQIVND (reference sequence). The CDR3 DNA reads TGTGCCAGTAGCCCTAAGGAGGGGCGTAGCACAGATACGCAGTATTTT. Translated: CASSPKEGRSTDTQYF.

The rearrangement links TRBV7-3 to TRBJ2-7; D not certain. Germline CDR1 SGHTA, CDR2 FQGTGA. With 5 bases removed from V and 6 bases from J, the gap between germline ends came to 14 bases. The length of the CDR3 is 13 residues. This CDR3 is CASSPQNRLEQYF. CDR3 coding DNA: TGTGCCAGCAGCCCACAAAATCGGCTCGAGCAGTACTTC.

This clone was seen a single time. The CDR3 loop reads CASSSGGYEQYF. CDR3 DNA sequence: TGTGCCTCCTCGAGCGGGGGTTACGAGCAGTACTTC. The J gene is TRBJ2-7, the V gene TRBV30; 8 nucleotides match TRBD2. The CDR3 length is 12 residues. Germline V CDR1 and CDR2: GTSNPN, SVGIG (reference sequence). J was trimmed by 4 bases and V by 7 bases; bases with no gene match: 6.

The V and J genes are TRBV7-3 and TRBJ1-1; D might be TRBD1 (5 bases). V was shortened by 2 bases and J by 7 bases, with 14 bases between the two germline ends. The germline CDR1 and CDR2 sequences are SGHTA and FQGTGA. The CDR3 runs to 14 residues. The CDR3 sequence: CASSLGEARVEAFF. CDR3 DNA sequence: TGTGCCAGCAGCTTAGGTGAGGCCAGGGTTGAAGCTTTCTTT.

J is TRBJ2-2 and V is TRBV2; no firm D call. Trimming shortened V by 5 bases and J by 4 bases, and 2 bases separated the two germline ends. The CDR3 extends over 11 amino acids. CDR1 is SNHLY and CDR2 is FYNNEI in the germline V gene. CDR3 region: CASSRTGELFF. Here the CDR3 DNA reads TGTGCCAGCAGTCGCACCGGGGAGCTGTTTTTT. The full variable domain, in which reference TRBV2 and TRBJ2-2 provide the parts outside the CDR3, is EPEVTQTPSHQVTQMGQEVILRCVPISNHLYFYWYRQILGQKVEFLVSFYNNEISEKSEIFDDQFSVERPDGSNFTLKIRSTKLEDSAMYFCASSRTGELFFGEGSRLTVL.

This chain joins TRBV7-3 and TRBJ2-7; D not certain. Trimming took off 5 bases at V and 9 bases at J, with 20 bases between the two ends. CDR1 SGHTA and CDR2 FQGTGA come from the germline V gene. This CDR3 has 14 amino acids. DNA for the CDR3: TGTGCCAGCAGCCCAGACGTCAGTTATGGCGGGCAGTACTTC. Amino acid sequence: CASSPDVSYGGQYF.

The chain couples TRBV18 to TRBJ2-5; possibly TRBD2 for D (6 bases). Between the trimmed V and J ends, which lost 2 bases and 5 bases, there was a span of 12 bases. CDR3 length equals 14 residues. Germline V lookup: CDR1 KGHSH, CDR2 LQKENI. CDR3: CASSPGGAGETQYF. In nucleotides, the CDR3 is TGTGCCAGCTCACCAGGAGGGGCCGGGGAGACCCAGTACTTC.

This clone was recorded a few times. This chain joins TRBV28 and TRBJ2-1; 8 positions agree with TRBD1. The CDR3 runs 15 residues. Trimming cost V 1 base and J 8 bases; bases outside gene matches: 7. Germline CDR1 MDHEN, CDR2 SYDVKM. The CDR3: CASSLSGTGGDEQFF. CDR3 nucleotides: TGTGCCAGCAGTTTATCCGGGACAGGCGGCGATGAGCAGTTCTTC.

The chain has TRBV30 and TRBJ2-4, with unresolved D. The CDR3 runs 13 residues. Germline CDR1 reads GTSNPN; CDR2 reads SVGIG (reference sequence). V lost 0 bases, J lost 2 bases, and 5 bases lay in between. The CDR3 sequence: CAWSVRPKNIQYF. The CDR3 nucleotides are TGTGCCTGGAGTGTACGCCCCAAAAACATTCAGTACTTC.

This clone came up a few times. The V and J genes are TRBV4-2 and TRBJ2-7; tentatively, D is TRBD1 or TRBD2 (5 bases each). The CDR3 covers 17 residues. CDR1 is LGHNA, CDR2 YNFKEQ, per germline. V lost 3 bases to trimming and J lost 3 bases, with 21 bases between them. The CDR3 spells CASSQQTGTEVLYEQYF. The CDR3 bases are TGTGCCAGCAGCCAGCAGACCGGGACGGAGGTGCTCTACGAGCAGTACTTC.

V usage is TRBV6-1 and J usage is TRBJ1-1; D unclear. Trimming took 11 bases from V and 6 from J, leaving 22 bases between them. Germline-derived CDR1 and CDR2 are MNHNS and SASEGT. The CDR3 covers 14 residues. The chain's CDR3 is CAHGVSVGRSEAFF. CDR3 nucleotides: TGTGCCCACGGGGTTTCGGTTGGGAGGTCTGAAGCTTTCTTT.

This clone showed up just a few times. The rearrangement links TRBV6-6 to TRBJ2-5; D ambiguous. The CDR3 runs to 12 residues. Between the trimmed V and J ends, which lost 5 bases and 2 bases, there was a span of 6 bases. Germline-derived CDR1 and CDR2 are MNHNY and SVGAGI (reference sequence). The CDR3 protein is CASSISQETQYF. CDR3 coding DNA: TGTGCCAGCAGTATCTCACAAGAGACCCAGTACTTC.

This sequence joins TRBV19 and TRBJ2-3; D is ambiguous. The length of the CDR3 is 15 residues. Germline V gene sequence: CDR1 LNHDA, CDR2 SQIVND (reference sequence). V gave up 1 base and J gave up 1 base, with 9 bases separating them. The CDR3 sequence: CASSIVGQRTDTQYF. Here the CDR3 DNA reads TGTGCCAGTAGTATAGTGGGCCAGCGCACAGATACGCAGTATTTT.

This clone was seen only a few times. The V gene is TRBV5-1, the J gene TRBJ1-6; D call uncertain. The V and J ends lost 7 bases and 9 bases respectively, with 11 bases between them. This CDR3 is built from 12 residues. Germline V gene lookup returns CDR1 SGHRS and CDR2 YFSETQ. This chain's CDR3 is CASRDGGSPLHF. The DNA for the CDR3 is TGCGCCAGCCGTGACGGTGGTTCACCCCTCCACTTT.

The chain joins TRBV5-4 to TRBJ2-5; tentatively, D is TRBD1 or TRBD2 (6 bases each). The V gene lost 3 bases and the J gene lost 2 bases, with 20 bases spanning the gap. The CDR3 sequence is 17 residues long. The germline CDR1 and CDR2 sequences are SGHNT and YYREEE (reference sequence). The CDR3 loop reads CASSSRNGGPSQETQYF. CDR3 DNA sequence: TGTGCCAGCAGCTCCAGAAACGGGGGCCCTTCACAAGAGACCCAGTACTTC.

This chain joins TRBV28 and TRBJ1-6; 7 bases match TRBD1. After removal of 5 bases from V and 13 bases from J, the junction contained 8 bases not matched to a gene. The CDR3 has 13 residues. In germline, CDR1 is MDHEN, CDR2 SYDVKM. CDR3: CASSLTATGPLHF. The CDR3 DNA follows: TGTGCCAGCAGTCTTACCGCGACAGGGCCCCTCCACTTT.

The table lists this clone with a count of one. The rearrangement links TRBV5-4 to TRBJ2-5, with 7 positions matching TRBD2. After removal of 5 bases from V and 4 bases from J, the junction contained 8 bases not matched to a gene. The CDR3 runs 14 residues. The germline V gene has CDR1 SGHNT and CDR2 YYREEE (reference sequence). CDR3: CASSSGGRRETQYF. The CDR3 DNA is TGTGCCAGCAGTTCCGGGGGGAGGCGAGAGACCCAGTACTTC.

The chain combines TRBV7-2 with TRBJ1-5, with D tentatively TRBD1 (6 bases). Germline V gives CDR1 SGHTA, CDR2 FQGNSA. With 4 bases removed from V and 7 bases from J, the gap between germline ends came to 11 bases. CDR3 length: 13 amino acids. The DNA for the CDR3 is TGTGCCAGCAGCTCTCGACAGGACCAGCCCCAGCATTTT. It specifies CASSSRQDQPQHF.

This chain links TRBV7-9 with TRBJ2-1; 11 positions match TRBD2. The CDR3 sequence is 16 residues long. V was clipped by 5 bases and J by 5 bases; unmatched bases: 8. Germline V lookup: CDR1 SEHNR, CDR2 FQNEAQ (reference sequence). The CDR3 loop reads CASSHPGTSGNNEQFF. CDR3 in DNA: TGTGCCAGCAGCCACCCCGGGACTAGCGGCAACAATGAGCAGTTCTTC. Full variable domain (remainder filled in from reference TRBV7-9 and TRBJ2-1): DTGVSQNPRHKITKRGQNVTFRCDPISEHNRLYWYRQTLGQGPEFLTYFQNEAQLEKSRLLSDRFSAERPKGSFSTLEIQRTEQGDSAMYLCASSHPGTSGNNEQFFGPGTRLTVL.

The chain carries TRBV6-6 and TRBJ1-5, with 11 bases lining up with TRBD1. Germline V gene lookup returns CDR1 MNHNY and CDR2 SVGAGI (reference sequence). The CDR3 is 14 residues long. The ends lost 8 bases at V and 3 bases at J; junction bases unmatched: 3. The CDR3 protein is CASGDRGYNQPQHF. The CDR3 DNA is TGTGCCAGCGGGGACAGGGGGTACAATCAGCCCCAGCATTTT.

The rearrangement uses TRBV9 and TRBJ1-5; TRBD1 might be the D (6 bases). The length of the CDR3 is 14 residues. Trimming stripped 1 base from V and 12 bases from J, with 17 bases between. Germline CDR1 is SGDLS and CDR2 is YYNGEE. Written as DNA, the CDR3 is TGTGCCAGCAGCGTATCCTCGGACAGCAAATTCCAGCATTTT. Protein product: CASSVSSDSKFQHF.

The V call is TRBV15, the J call TRBJ2-4; TRBD1 is a possible D gene (5 bases). Between the trimmed V and J ends, which lost 0 bases and 15 bases, there was a span of 12 bases. Per germline, CDR1 LNHNV and CDR2 YYDKDF (reference sequence). This CDR3 region has 12 residues. CDR3 DNA sequence: TGTGCCACCAGCAGAGAGACAGCCCTAGTGTACTTC. This encodes CATSRETALVYF.

This chain uses TRBV7-3 with TRBJ2-5; D is perhaps TRBD1 (6 bases). The V gene's germline CDR1 is SGHTA and CDR2 FQGTGA. The CDR3 has 15 residues. V dropped 4 bases and J dropped 4 bases, with 16 bases sitting between them. The CDR3 nucleotides read TGTGCCAGCAGCTCCTCGGGACATGAAAGAGAGACCCAGTACTTC. Amino acid sequence: CASSSSGHERETQYF.